The source of this TCR beta chain is a study of blood T cell repertoires in COVID-19. Whole-study context: Acute and convalescent COVID-19 specimens originated in the United States, Italy and Spain.

Sequencing used immunoSEQ multiplex PCR; TCRdb keeps in-frame clones, though not all of them. The table records around 88,000 clones, 81% of them present only once. Germline values: CDR1 MNHEY, CDR2 SMNVEV (reference sequence). The CDR3 length is 17 residues. The junction had 8 bases not matched to a gene; V was cut back by 5 bases and J by 4 bases. The source is a man in his sixties with acute or convalescent COVID-19. V gene TRBV27 combines with J gene TRBJ2-5; 15 nucleotides align to TRBD2. Material: peripheral blood. The CDR3 region is CASSDRTSGRGAETQYF. CDR3 coding DNA: TGTGCCAGCAGTGACAGGACTAGCGGGAGGGGAGCAGAGACCCAGTACTTC.